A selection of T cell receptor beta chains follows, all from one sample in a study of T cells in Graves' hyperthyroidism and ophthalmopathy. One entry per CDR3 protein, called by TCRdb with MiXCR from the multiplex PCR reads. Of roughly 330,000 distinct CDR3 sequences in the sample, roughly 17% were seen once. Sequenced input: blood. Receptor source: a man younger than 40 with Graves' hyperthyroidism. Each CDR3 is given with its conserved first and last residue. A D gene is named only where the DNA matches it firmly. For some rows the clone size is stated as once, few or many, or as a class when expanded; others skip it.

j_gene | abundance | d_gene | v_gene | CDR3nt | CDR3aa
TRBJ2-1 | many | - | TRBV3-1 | TGTGCCAGCAGCCAAGACTTGGGACCACTAGCCCATGAGCAGTTCTTC | CASSQDLGPLAHEQFF
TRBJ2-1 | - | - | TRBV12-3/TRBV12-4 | TGTGCCAGCAGTTTTTTTCGGAACAATGAGCAGTTCTTC | CASSFFRNNEQFF
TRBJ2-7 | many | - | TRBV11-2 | TGTGCCAGCAGCACAGGGCAGGAAAGCTCCTACAAGCAGTACTTC | CASSTGQESSYKQYF
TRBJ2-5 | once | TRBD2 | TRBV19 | TGTGCCAGTAGTTCCCTAGCGGGAGCCCCCATGTGGGAGACCCAGTACTTC | CASSSLAGAPMWETQYF
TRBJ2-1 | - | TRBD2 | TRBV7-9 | TGTGCCAGCAGCATCTCCGGGACTAGCTCCGGTGAGCAGTTCTTC | CASSISGTSSGEQFF
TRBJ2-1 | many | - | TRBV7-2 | TGTGCCAGCAGCTTAGATAGGCCGCTAGGGACAACCCCAAGGGACCACAATGAGCAGTTCTTC | CASSLDRPLGTTPRDHNEQFF
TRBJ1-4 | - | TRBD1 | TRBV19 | TGTGCCAGTCAGAGGGGGCTCGGTGAAAAACTGTTTTTT | CASQRGLGEKLFF
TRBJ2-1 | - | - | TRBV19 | TGTGCCAGTATACCCCCTAGCTGCCGGCAGTTCTTC | CASIPPSCRQFF
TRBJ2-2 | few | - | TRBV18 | TGTGCCAGCTCACCACGGCAGGGGTCCGGGGAGCTGTTTTTT | CASSPRQGSGELFF
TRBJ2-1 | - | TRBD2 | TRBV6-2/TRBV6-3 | TGTGCCAGCAGCTTAAACGGGGGGGGTGGTGAGCAGTTCTTC | CASSLNGGGGEQFF
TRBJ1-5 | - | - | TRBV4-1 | TGCGCCAGCAGCCAAGATGAGAATCAGCCCCAGCATTTT | CASSQDENQPQHF
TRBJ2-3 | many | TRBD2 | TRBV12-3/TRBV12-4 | TGTGCCAGCAGTTTGGGACTAGCGGGAGACACAGATACGCAGTATTTT | CASSLGLAGDTDTQYF
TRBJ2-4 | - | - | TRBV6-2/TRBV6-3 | TGTGCCAGCAGGCCCAGGTGGTTCCAAGGGCCAAAAACTCAGTACTTC | CASRPRWFQGPKTQYF
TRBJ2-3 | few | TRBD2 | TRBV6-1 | TGTGCCAGCCGACCAGGGCGGGGAGGGCTAGGTACGCAGTATTTT | CASRPGRGGLGTQYF
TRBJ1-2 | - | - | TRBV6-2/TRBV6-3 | TGTGCCAGCAGCCCAAGGGGGTTGGGCTATGGCTACACCTTC | CASSPRGLGYGYTF
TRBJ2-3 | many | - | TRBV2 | TGTGCCAGCAATGAGGGGCAGAACACAGATACGCAGTATTTT | CASNEGQNTDTQYF
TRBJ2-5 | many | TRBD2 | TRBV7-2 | TGTGCCAGCAGCTTAGTCGCGGGAGCTTCTGAGACCCAGTACTTC | CASSLVAGASETQYF
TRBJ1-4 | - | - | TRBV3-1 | TGTGCCAGCAGCCAAGGGGGGGGGGATGAAAAACTGTTTTTT | CASSQGGGDEKLFF
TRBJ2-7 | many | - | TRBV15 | TGTGCCACCAGCAGAGCCCCCCTCAGGGCCTATACATCCTACGAGCAGTACTTC | CATSRAPLRAYTSYEQYF
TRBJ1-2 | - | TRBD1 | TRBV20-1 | TGCAGTGCTAGCGACAGGGTTGGGTATGGCTACGCCTTC | CSASDRVGYGYAF
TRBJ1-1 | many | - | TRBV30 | TGTGCCTGGAGTCCACTGGGGGTTGACACTGAAGCTTTCTTT | CAWSPLGVDTEAFF
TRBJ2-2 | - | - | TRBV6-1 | TGTGCCAGCAGTGGCAGTTTGGTCGGGGAGCTGTTTTTT | CASSGSLVGELFF
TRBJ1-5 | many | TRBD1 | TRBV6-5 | TGTGCCAGCAGTTACTCGACAGGGGATGGACAGCCCCAGCATTTT | CASSYSTGDGQPQHF
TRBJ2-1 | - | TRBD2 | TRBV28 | TGTGCCAGCAGTTCCCCCCTAGCGGGATTTGCCAATGAGCAGTTCTTC | CASSSPLAGFANEQFF
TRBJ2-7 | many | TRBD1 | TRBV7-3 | TGTGCCAGCAGCTTCACAGGGGGCGCCCCCTACGAGCAGTACTTC | CASSFTGGAPYEQYF
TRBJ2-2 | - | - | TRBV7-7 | TGTGCTAGCAGCCCTTCTATGAACACCGGGGAGCTGTTTTTT | CASSPSMNTGELFF
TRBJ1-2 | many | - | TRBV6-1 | TGTGCCAGCAGTGAAATTGGGAGCAACTATGGCTACACCTTC | CASSEIGSNYGYTF
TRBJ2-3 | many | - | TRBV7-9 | TGTGCCAGCAGCTTAGCGACTTCCGTCGGGTATACGCAGTATTTT | CASSLATSVGYTQYF
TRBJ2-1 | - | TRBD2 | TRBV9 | TGTGCCAGCAGCGCTAGGACTAGCGGGATGACTTACAATGAGCAGTTCTTC | CASSARTSGMTYNEQFF
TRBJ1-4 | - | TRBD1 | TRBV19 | TGTGCCAGTAGTATGACAGGGGAGGAAAAACTGTTTTTT | CASSMTGEEKLFF
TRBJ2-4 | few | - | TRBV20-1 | TGCAGTGGGTTGTCTTCCTTAGCCAAAAACATTCAGTACTTC | CSGLSSLAKNIQYF
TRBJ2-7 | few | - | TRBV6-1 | TGTGCCAGCAGTGAGTCGAGGACCGAGCAGTACTTC | CASSESRTEQYF
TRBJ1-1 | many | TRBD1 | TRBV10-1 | TGCGCCAGCAGTGCAGGGACAGGGGGCACGGACACTGAAGCTTTCTTT | CASSAGTGGTDTEAFF
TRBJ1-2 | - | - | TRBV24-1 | TGTGCCACCAGTGATTCCTGGGACGTCGGCGGCTACACCTTC | CATSDSWDVGGYTF
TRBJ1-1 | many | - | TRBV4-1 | TGCGCCAGCAGCCATATTGGGATGTTGAACACTGAAGCTTTCTTT | CASSHIGMLNTEAFF
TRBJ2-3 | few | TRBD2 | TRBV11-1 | TGTGCCAGCAGCTCTTTAGCGGGAGTTTCAGATACGCAGTATTTT | CASSSLAGVSDTQYF